What follows are 9 T cell receptor beta chains derived from one specimen sequenced in a study of control samples from healthy donors and cancer patients. The repertoire was sequenced with immunoSEQ multiplex PCR; TCRdb's copy has only in-frame clones and lacks some. Seen here are some 120,000 clones, around 96% observed once, and the top ten hold about 4%. The sample comprised blood. The source of these receptors is a man aged 25 to 40 in good health.

This chain uses TRBV4-3 with TRBJ1-5, with unresolved D. V was shortened by 0 bases and J by 5 bases, with 14 bases between the two germline ends. There are 16 residues in the CDR3. Germline CDR1 is LGHNA and CDR2 is YSLEER. The chain's CDR3 is CASSQDLVVGDQPQHF. The CDR3 DNA reads TGCGCCAGCAGCCAAGACTTAGTCGTTGGGGATCAGCCCCAGCATTTT.

This rearrangement joins TRBV7-2 to TRBJ1-1; no clear D gene. Trimming removed 2 bases at V and 1 base at J, with 5 bases between. The CDR3 is 13 residues long. Per germline, CDR1 SGHTA and CDR2 FQGNSA. The CDR3 loop reads CASSLSQNTEAFF. CDR3 DNA: TGTGCCAGCAGCTTAAGCCAGAACACTGAAGCTTTCTTT.

The chain links TRBV18 to TRBJ1-4; D call uncertain. This CDR3 has 13 amino acids. The germline V gene encodes CDR1 KGHSH and CDR2 LQKENI. Trimming cost V 2 bases and J 7 bases, with 8 bases left between them. The CDR3: CASSPSASEKLFF. CDR3 nucleotides: TGTGCCAGCTCACCAAGCGCATCTGAAAAACTGTTTTTT.

This clone was seen a single time. The chain recombines TRBV5-6 with TRBJ1-3, with a possible D match to TRBD1 (6 bases). V was trimmed by 2 bases and J by 0 bases, leaving 18 bases between them. The CDR3 is made up of 18 amino acids. Germline CDR1 reads SGHDT; CDR2 reads YYEEEE. The CDR3 region has the DNA TGTGCCAGCAGCTTTCAAGGGGGGGCCCCATTCTCTGGAAACACCATATATTTT. Translation: CASSFQGGAPFSGNTIYF. Filled out from reference TRBV5-6 and TRBJ1-3, the complete variable domain reads DAGVTQSPTHLIKTRGQQVTLRCSPKSGHDTVSWYQQALGQGPQFIFQYYEEEERQRGNFPDRFSGHQFPNYSSELNVNALLLGDSALYLCASSFQGGAPFSGNTIYFGEGSWLTVV.

The sample holds one count of this clone. This chain links TRBV14 with TRBJ2-1, with 11 positions matching TRBD2. There are 16 residues in the CDR3. Germline CDR1 SGHDN, CDR2 FVKESK. Trimming cost V 3 bases and J 4 bases; bases outside gene matches: 5. The CDR3, as DNA: TGTGCCAGCAGCCAGCTACTAGCGGGGGCTTACAATGAGCAGTTCTTC. As protein: CASSQLLAGAYNEQFF. Full variable domain (missing parts from reference TRBV14 and TRBJ2-1): EAGVTQFPSHSVIEKGQTVTLRCDPISGHDNLYWYRRVMGKEIKFLLHFVKESKQDESGMPNNRFLAERTGGTYSTLKVQPAELEDSGVYFCASSQLLAGAYNEQFFGPGTRLTVL.

This chain links TRBV5-1 with TRBJ2-7; D uncertain. Germline CDR1 reads SGHRS; CDR2 reads YFSETQ. This CDR3 region has 14 residues. V was cut by 4 bases and J by 2 bases, with 13 bases left in between. Written as DNA, the CDR3 is TGCGCCAGCAGCGGCGGAACGACGGCCTACGAGCAGTACTTC. Its protein product is CASSGGTTAYEQYF.

The V gene is TRBV6-5, the J gene TRBJ1-4, with D possibly matching TRBD1 (5 bases). CDR1 MNHEY and CDR2 SVGAGI come from the germline V gene. The V and J ends lost 0 bases and 1 base respectively, with 9 bases between them. CDR3 length equals 16 residues. CDR3 sequence: CASSYSLTGTNEKLFF. The CDR3, as DNA: TGTGCCAGCAGTTACTCGCTAACAGGAACTAATGAAAAACTGTTTTTT.

The J gene is TRBJ2-1, the V gene TRBV7-9, with TRBD1 matching over 8 bases. The germline V gene has CDR1 SEHNR and CDR2 FQNEAQ (reference sequence). V lost 5 bases to trimming and J lost 3 bases; unmatched junction nucleotides: 9. CDR3 length equals 16 residues. Written as DNA, the CDR3 is TGTGCCAGCAGCCCCTTCGGACAGGGAATCTACAATGAGCAGTTCTTC. Protein sequence: CASSPFGQGIYNEQFF.

The rearrangement links TRBV7-9 to TRBJ1-2, with 7 bases identical to TRBD1. This CDR3 has 15 residues. CDR1 is SEHNR and CDR2 is FQNEAQ in the germline V gene (reference sequence). The J segment lost 0 bases and the V segment lost 5 bases, leaving 6 bases of the junction unmatched. The chain's CDR3 is CASSRRGPANYGYTF. DNA for the CDR3: TGTGCCAGCAGCCGAAGGGGGCCCGCTAACTATGGCTACACCTTC.